These 20 T cell receptor beta chains originate from one sample sequenced in a study of response to subunit inactivated influenza vaccine (dated by TCRdb to 2017 to 2018). Library preparation employed RT-PCR. TCRdb records Illumina HiSeq 2500 as the sequencer. Starting from the raw public reads, TCRdb applied fastp trimming at Q25, assembled clones with MiXCR and retained in-frame beta chains. Each entry merges the rows of one CDR3 protein and shows their most common DNA and genes. Here the sample has 860,000 or so distinct CDR3 sequences; 21% occur a single time. About 10% of the sample is taken by the ten largest. Sequencing was performed on PBMCs from blood, taken less than 6 days after vaccination. The origin of the receptors is a man aged 45 to 65 who received an inactivated influenza vaccine. Donor details come from another sample of the same person, matched by shared clones.

The chain is built from TRBV6-5 and TRBJ1-1, with D perhaps TRBD1 (5 bases). This CDR3 has 14 amino acids. V was shortened by 3 bases and J by 1 base, with 9 bases between the two germline ends. Germline loops: CDR1 MNHEY, CDR2 SVGAGI. The CDR3 DNA reads as TGTGCCAGCAGTTATGGGGGGACGAACACTGAAGCTTTCTTT. Protein sequence: CASSYGGTNTEAFF.

This clonotype was detected only a few times. The chain recombines TRBV18 with TRBJ2-7; D not resolved. Germline-derived CDR1 and CDR2 are KGHSH and LQKENI. The CDR3 is 14 residues long. V was clipped by 8 bases and J by 0 bases, with 14 bases between them. CDR3: CASTATRSSYEQYF. CDR3 nucleotides: TGTGCCAGCACTGCCACCAGATCCTCCTACGAGCAGTACTTC.

V usage is TRBV4-3 and J usage is TRBJ2-3; 12 nucleotides agree with TRBD1. CDR1 LGHNA and CDR2 YSLEER come from the germline V gene. V gave up 0 bases and J gave up 5 bases; unmatched junction bases: 12. The CDR3 length is 19 residues. CDR3 coding DNA: TGCGCCAGCAGCCAAGACTTGCCTTTCGGGACAGGGGGCTTAGATACGCAGTATTTT. It translates to CASSQDLPFGTGGLDTQYF.

The chain combines TRBV4-3 with TRBJ2-1; a weak D match, TRBD1 (6 bases). V dropped 1 base and J dropped 5 bases, with 15 bases sitting between them. Per germline, CDR1 LGHNA and CDR2 YSLEER. The CDR3 consists of 16 residues. This chain's CDR3 is CASSQGPGQLHNEQFF. The CDR3 DNA reads as TGCGCCAGCAGCCAAGGGCCGGGACAACTACACAATGAGCAGTTCTTC.

The chain links TRBV3-1 to TRBJ2-1; the D gene is possibly TRBD1 (6 bases). The V and J ends lost 8 bases and 3 bases respectively, with 8 bases between them. The CDR3 spans 12 residues. CDR1 is LGHDT and CDR2 is YNNKEL in the germline V gene (reference sequence). The CDR3 here is CASRTVYNEQFF. Here the CDR3 DNA reads TGTGCCAGCCGGACAGTCTACAATGAGCAGTTCTTC.

This clonotype has just a few counts. This chain connects TRBV27 to TRBJ2-7; the D gene is possibly TRBD2 (5 bases). The CDR3 consists of 13 residues. V shed 2 bases and J shed 7 bases, with 12 bases lying between them. Germline assignment: CDR1 MNHEY and CDR2 SMNVEV (reference sequence). The CDR3 loop is CASSLPGVGEQYF. CDR3 coding DNA: TGTGCCAGCAGTTTACCCGGGGTAGGGGAGCAGTACTTC.

The chain is built from TRBV15 and TRBJ2-5, with 7 bases lining up with TRBD2. The junction had 2 bases not matched to a gene; V was cut back by 4 bases and J by 0 bases. This CDR3 is built from 14 residues. CDR1 is LNHNV, CDR2 YYDKDF, per germline (reference sequence). The DNA for the CDR3 is TGTGCCACCAGCAAAACTAGCGACCAAGAGACCCAGTACTTC. Protein: CATSKTSDQETQYF. Together with reference TRBV15 and TRBJ2-5, the CDR3 gives the full variable domain: DAMVIQNPRYQVTQFGKPVTLSCSQTLNHNVMYWYQQKSSQAPKLLFHYYDKDFNNEADTPDNFQSRRPNTSFCFLDIRSPGLGDTAMYLCATSKTSDQETQYFGPGTRLLVL.

The table lists this clonotype with a few counts. V is TRBV20-1 and J is TRBJ1-1; no firm D call. V dropped 7 bases and J dropped 5 bases, with 20 bases sitting between them. Per germline, CDR1 DFQATT and CDR2 SNEGSKA (reference sequence). This CDR3 region has 14 residues. The CDR3 DNA follows: TGCAGTGGCCGAACGGAGGCGGGAGGGACTGAAGCTTTCTTT. Translated, it gives CSGRTEAGGTEAFF.

The rearrangement joins TRBV6-5 to TRBJ2-7, with TRBD1 matching 8 bases. The length of the CDR3 is 15 residues. Per germline, CDR1 MNHEY and CDR2 SVGAGI. The V segment lost 3 bases and the J segment 2 bases; nucleotides outside the gene matches: 6. CDR3 DNA: TGTGCCAGCAGTTATGGACAGGGCTACACCTACGAGCAGTACTTC. Amino acids: CASSYGQGYTYEQYF.

A word on this clonotype: Its ends do not fully match the called genes, so a read error is possible. The gene calls are TRBV7-6 and TRBJ2-2, with a possible D match to TRBD2 (5 bases). CDR1 SGHVS and CDR2 FNYEAQ come from the germline V gene. The CDR3 totals 13 residues. This CDR3 reads CASSLAPGGELFF. CDR3 bases: TGTGCCAGCAGCCTAGCACCGGGCGGGGAGCTGTTTTTT.

The rearrangement uses TRBV20-1 and TRBJ2-1, with TRBD1 matching over 7 bases. The V and J ends lost 6 bases and 6 bases, in that order; junction bases with no gene match: 5. Germline V gene sequence: CDR1 DFQATT, CDR2 SNEGSKA (reference sequence). The CDR3 runs to 12 residues. The CDR3 sequence: CSAGRGINEQFF. The CDR3 DNA sequence: TGCAGTGCAGGCAGGGGGATCAATGAGCAGTTCTTC.

This chain links TRBV13 with TRBJ2-1; the D gene is possibly TRBD2 (6 bases). V gave up 7 bases and J gave up 0 bases, with 16 bases separating them. The germline V gene encodes CDR1 PRHDT and CDR2 FYEKMQ (reference sequence). This CDR3 is built from 16 residues. The CDR3, as DNA: TGTGCCAGCAACGCCGGAGGGACTGCCTCCTACAATGAGCAGTTCTTC. This codes for CASNAGGTASYNEQFF.

This clonotype turned up a few times. The chain recombines TRBV7-2 with TRBJ2-6, with a possible D match to TRBD2 (6 bases). Germline V gene data show CDR1 as SGHTA and CDR2 as FQGNSA. The CDR3 spans 17 residues. V was trimmed by 1 base and J by 0 bases, leaving 10 bases between them. The CDR3, as DNA: TGTGCCAGCAGCTTAGTACTAGCTTACTCTGGGGCCAACGTCCTGACTTTC. It codes for CASSLVLAYSGANVLTF.

Only a few counts were recorded for this clonotype. The V call is TRBV5-1, the J call TRBJ2-2; tentatively, D is TRBD1 (5 bases). Germline CDR1 reads SGHRS; CDR2 reads YFSETQ. The CDR3 has 16 residues. Between the trimmed V and J ends, which lost 4 bases and 4 bases, there was a span of 17 bases. This chain's CDR3 is CASSPTALLTTGELFF. CDR3 nucleotides: TGCGCCAGCAGCCCGACAGCCCTCTTAACCACCGGGGAGCTGTTTTTT.

This clonotype was seen only a few times. The rearrangement uses TRBV7-6 and TRBJ2-1; weak D call: TRBD1 (5 bases). Per the germline V gene, CDR1 is SGHVS and CDR2 is FNYEAQ. The CDR3 has 14 amino acids. The germline V and J ends were trimmed by 2 bases and 8 bases, with 13 bases remaining between them. The CDR3 sequence is CASSLTGFVDEQFF. CDR3 sequence (DNA): TGTGCCAGCAGCTTAACAGGATTTGTTGATGAGCAGTTCTTC.

The genes are TRBV25-1 and TRBJ2-7, with 7 bases that match TRBD1. Germline V gene lookup returns CDR1 MGHDK and CDR2 SYGVNS. V trimming: 8 bases; J trimming: 1 base; junction bases outside the gene matches: 8. The length of the CDR3 is 14 residues. CDR3 bases: TGTGCCAGCGGTCCGGGACAGCGATCCTACGAGCAGTACTTC. It is translated as CASGPGQRSYEQYF.

V usage is TRBV29-1 and J usage is TRBJ2-3, with D unclear. The CDR3 totals 15 residues. V was trimmed by 4 bases and J by 2 bases, leaving 16 bases between them. CDR1 and CDR2 (germline): SQVTM, ANQGSEA. The CDR3 region is CSVAGALGYTDTQYF. The CDR3 region has the DNA TGCAGCGTTGCTGGAGCTTTAGGGTACACAGATACGCAGTATTTT.

A few counts support this clonotype. The V call is TRBV30, the J call TRBJ2-1, with D possibly TRBD2 on 5 matching bases. The V gene lost 0 bases and the J gene lost 7 bases, with 13 bases spanning the gap. This CDR3 spans 14 amino acids. Germline values: CDR1 GTSNPN, CDR2 SVGIG (reference sequence). The CDR3 coding sequence is TGTGCCTGGAGTGTATATGGAACGGGAAATGAGCAGTTCTTC. Protein product: CAWSVYGTGNEQFF.

This clonotype was seen a single time. The rearrangement uses TRBV7-2 and TRBJ1-1; unclear D gene. Germline V lookup: CDR1 SGHTA, CDR2 FQGNSA. Trimming left V 1 base short and J 1 base short, with 10 bases between. This CDR3 has 15 amino acids. The CDR3 region has the DNA TGTGCCAGCAGCTTAGGTGTGACAAAGAACACTGAAGCTTTCTTT. Translated, it gives CASSLGVTKNTEAFF. The full variable domain, with the rest looked up from reference TRBV7-2 and TRBJ1-1, is GAGVSQSPSNKVTEKGKDVELRCDPISGHTALYWYRQSLGQGLEFLIYFQGNSAPDKSGLPSDRFSAERTGGSVSTLTIQRTQQEDSAVYLCASSLGVTKNTEAFFGQGTRLTVV.

This chain joins TRBV11-3 and TRBJ2-4, with a weak D call TRBD2 (6 bases). V shed 5 bases and J shed 6 bases, with 17 bases lying between them. CDR1 SGHNT and CDR2 YENEEA come from the germline V gene. This CDR3 has 15 amino acids. The CDR3 loop reads CASSLTSNYGNIQYF. CDR3 bases: TGTGCCAGCAGCCTAACTAGCAACTACGGAAACATTCAGTACTTC.